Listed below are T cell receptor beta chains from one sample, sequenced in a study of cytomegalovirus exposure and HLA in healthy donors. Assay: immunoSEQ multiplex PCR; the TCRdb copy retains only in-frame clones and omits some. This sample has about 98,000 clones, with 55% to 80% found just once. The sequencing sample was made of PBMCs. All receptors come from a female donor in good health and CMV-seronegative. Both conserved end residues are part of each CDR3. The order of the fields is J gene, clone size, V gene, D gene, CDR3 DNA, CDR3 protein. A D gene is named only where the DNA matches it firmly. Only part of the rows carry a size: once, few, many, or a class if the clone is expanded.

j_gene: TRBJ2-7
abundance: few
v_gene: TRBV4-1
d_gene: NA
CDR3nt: TGCGCCAGCAGCCAAGTCCAGGTAAAATCCTACGAGCAGTACTTC
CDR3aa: CASSQVQVKSYEQYF

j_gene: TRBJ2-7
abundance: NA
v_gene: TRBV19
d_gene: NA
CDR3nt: TGTGCCAGTAGTATCGGGTCGGGAGTGGCCACCTACGAGCAGTACTTC
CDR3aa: CASSIGSGVATYEQYF

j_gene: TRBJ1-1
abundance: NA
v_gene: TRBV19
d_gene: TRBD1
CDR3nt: TGTGCCAGTAGTATGGTGGCAGGGGGCACTGAAGCTTTCTTT
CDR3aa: CASSMVAGGTEAFF

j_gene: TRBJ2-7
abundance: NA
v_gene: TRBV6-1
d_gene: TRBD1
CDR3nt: TGTGCCAGCAGTGAATTCGGACAGGGAGCCTACGAGCAGTACTTC
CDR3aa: CASSEFGQGAYEQYF

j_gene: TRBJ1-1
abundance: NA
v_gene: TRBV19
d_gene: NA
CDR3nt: TGTGCCAGTACCCTTTCGTCGCCATCGGGAGCTTTCTTT
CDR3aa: CASTLSSPSGAFF

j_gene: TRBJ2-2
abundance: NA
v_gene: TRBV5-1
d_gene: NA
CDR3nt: TGCGCCAGCACCGTTTGGGCGCCGAACACCGGGGAGCTGTTTTTT
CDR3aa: CASTVWAPNTGELFF

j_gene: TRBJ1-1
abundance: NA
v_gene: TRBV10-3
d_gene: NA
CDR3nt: TGTGCCAGCTCCCCGGGGGAGAACACTGAAGCTTTCTTT
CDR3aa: CASSPGENTEAFF

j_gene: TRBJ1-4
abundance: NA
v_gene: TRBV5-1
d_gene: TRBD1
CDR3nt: TGCGCCAGCAGCCGGGACAGCCCTAATGAAAAACTGTTTTTT
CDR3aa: CASSRDSPNEKLFF

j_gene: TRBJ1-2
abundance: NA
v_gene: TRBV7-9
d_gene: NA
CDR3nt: TGTGCCAGCAGCACAGTGGGGCTCAGCTATGGCTACACCTTC
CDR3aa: CASSTVGLSYGYTF

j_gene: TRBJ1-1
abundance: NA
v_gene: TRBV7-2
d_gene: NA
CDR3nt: TGTGCCAGCAGCTTAGCAAGGGGGTACACTGAAGCTTTCTTT
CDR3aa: CASSLARGYTEAFF

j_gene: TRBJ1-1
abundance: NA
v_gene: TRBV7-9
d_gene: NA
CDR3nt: TGTGCCAGCTCTCCCGAGACAGTGAACACTGAAGCTTTCTTT
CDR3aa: CASSPETVNTEAFF

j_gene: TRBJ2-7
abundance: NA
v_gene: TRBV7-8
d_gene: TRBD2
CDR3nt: TGTGCCAGCAGCTTAGGTCCCCCGGGGGGGCGGGAGAGGTACGAGCAGTACTTC
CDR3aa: CASSLGPPGGRERYEQYF

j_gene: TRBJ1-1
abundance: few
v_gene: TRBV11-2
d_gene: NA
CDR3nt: TGTGCCAGCAGCTTAACGGACACTGAAGCTTTCTTT
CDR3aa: CASSLTDTEAFF

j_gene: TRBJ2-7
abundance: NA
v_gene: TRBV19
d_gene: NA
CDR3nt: TGTGCCAGTAAACAGCATCGGGGCGAGCAGTACTTC
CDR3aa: CASKQHRGEQYF

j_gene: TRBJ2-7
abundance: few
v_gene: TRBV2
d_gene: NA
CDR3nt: TGTGCCAGCAGTGCCCCGACTTGGGAGCAGTACTTC
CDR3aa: CASSAPTWEQYF

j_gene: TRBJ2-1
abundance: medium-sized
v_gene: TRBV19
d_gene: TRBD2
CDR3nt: TGTGCCAGTAGTTTCACCACGCCGGGACTAGCAGTCTATGAGCAGTTCTTC
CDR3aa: CASSFTTPGLAVYEQFF

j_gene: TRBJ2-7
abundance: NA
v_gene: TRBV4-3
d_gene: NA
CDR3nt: TGCGCCAGCAGCCAAGAAGGTCTTCGGGGCGAGCAGTACTTC
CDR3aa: CASSQEGLRGEQYF

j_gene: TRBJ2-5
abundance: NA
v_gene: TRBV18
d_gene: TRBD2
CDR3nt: TGTGCCAGCTCACGGTTAGGCGGGGGGCTCCAAGAGACCCAGTACTTC
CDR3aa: CASSRLGGGLQETQYF

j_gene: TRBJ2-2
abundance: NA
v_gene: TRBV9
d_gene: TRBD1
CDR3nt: TGTGCCAGCAGCGTCAGACAGGGTTTAGACACCGGGGAGCTGTTTTTT
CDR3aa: CASSVRQGLDTGELFF

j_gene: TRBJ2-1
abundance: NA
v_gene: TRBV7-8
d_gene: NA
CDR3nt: TGTGCCAGCAGCTATGACCGGGACAACATCTACAATGAGCAGTTCTTC
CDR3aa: CASSYDRDNIYNEQFF

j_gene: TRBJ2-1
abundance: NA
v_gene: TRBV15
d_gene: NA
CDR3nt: TGTGCCACCAGCCGAGTAAATGAGCAGTTCTTC
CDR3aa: CATSRVNEQFF

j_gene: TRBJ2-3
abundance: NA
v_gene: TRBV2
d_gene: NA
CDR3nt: TGTGCCAGCAGTGCGGGCACAGATACGCAGTATTTT
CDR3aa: CASSAGTDTQYF

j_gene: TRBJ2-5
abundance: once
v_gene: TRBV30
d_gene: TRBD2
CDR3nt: TGTGCCTGGGTCGCGGGGGGATCAGAGACCCAGTACTTC
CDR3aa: CAWVAGGSETQYF

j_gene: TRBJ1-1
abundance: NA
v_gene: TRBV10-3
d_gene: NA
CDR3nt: TGTGCCATCAGTGAGTCGTGGCATGAAGCTTTCTTT
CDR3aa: CAISESWHEAFF

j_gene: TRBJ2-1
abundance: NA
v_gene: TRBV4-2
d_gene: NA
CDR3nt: TGTGCCAGCAGCCGGATCGGACGGGAACATGAGCAGTTCTTC
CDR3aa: CASSRIGREHEQFF

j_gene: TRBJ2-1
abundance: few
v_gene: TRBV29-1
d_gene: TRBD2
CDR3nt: TGCAGCGTGGCCCAGTCTAGCGGTCTCCTTTCTAATGAGCAGTTCTTC
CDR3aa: CSVAQSSGLLSNEQFF

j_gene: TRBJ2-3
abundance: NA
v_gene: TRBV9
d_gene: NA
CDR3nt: TGTGCCAGCAGCTCTGGGCTCATCTCGGTCACAGATACGCAGTATTTT
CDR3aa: CASSSGLISVTDTQYF

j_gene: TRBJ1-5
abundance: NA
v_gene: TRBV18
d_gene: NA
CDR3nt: TGTGCCAGCTCACCCTCAGGCACAAATCAGCCCCAGCATTTT
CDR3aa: CASSPSGTNQPQHF

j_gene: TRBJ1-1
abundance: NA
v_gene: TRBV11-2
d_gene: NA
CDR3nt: TGTGCCAGCTCACTAGACGGTTCCACTGAAGCTTTCTTT
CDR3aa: CASSLDGSTEAFF

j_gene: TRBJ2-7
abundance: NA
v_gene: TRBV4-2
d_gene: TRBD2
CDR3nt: TGTGCCAGCAGCCAAGGGACTAGCGGGAGGAACGACGAGCAGTACTTC
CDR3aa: CASSQGTSGRNDEQYF

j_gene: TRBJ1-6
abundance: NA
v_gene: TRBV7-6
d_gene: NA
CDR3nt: TGTGCCAGCAGCTTATCGGACACTAATTCACCCCTCCACTTT
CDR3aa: CASSLSDTNSPLHF

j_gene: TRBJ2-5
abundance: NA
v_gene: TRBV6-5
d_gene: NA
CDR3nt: TGTGCCAGCAGTTACCTGTTCGGGGGAGGCGAGACCCAGTACTTC
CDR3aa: CASSYLFGGGETQYF

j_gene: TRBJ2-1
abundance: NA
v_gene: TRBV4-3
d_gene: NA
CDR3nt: TGCGTCAGCAGCCAAGATCGGGGAGACCTTTATTACAATGAGCAGTTCTTC
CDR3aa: CVSSQDRGDLYYNEQFF

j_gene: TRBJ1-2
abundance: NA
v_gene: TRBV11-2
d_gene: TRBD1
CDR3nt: TGTGCCAGCAGCCCTGGACAGGGGGAAGCTAACTATGGCTACACCTTC
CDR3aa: CASSPGQGEANYGYTF

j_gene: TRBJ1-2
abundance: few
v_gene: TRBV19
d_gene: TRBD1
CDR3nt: TGTGCCAGTAGTCCTCCGGGACAGGGATTCATCAACTATGGCTACACCTTC
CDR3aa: CASSPPGQGFINYGYTF

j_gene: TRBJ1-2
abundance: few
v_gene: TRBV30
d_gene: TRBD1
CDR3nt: TGTGCCTGGGTCGAAACAGGGGGCGGCTATGGCTACACCTTC
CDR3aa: CAWVETGGGYGYTF

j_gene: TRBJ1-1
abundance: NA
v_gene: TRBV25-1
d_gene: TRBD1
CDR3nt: TGTGCCAGCAGTGAGCCAGGGGGTTGGACTGAAGCTTTCTTT
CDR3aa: CASSEPGGWTEAFF

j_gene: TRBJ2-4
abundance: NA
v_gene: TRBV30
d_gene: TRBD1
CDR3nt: TGTGCCTGGAGTGTACTAGGGACAGGGATAAACATTCAGTACTTC
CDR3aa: CAWSVLGTGINIQYF

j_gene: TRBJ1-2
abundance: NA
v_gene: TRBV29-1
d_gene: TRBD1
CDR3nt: TGCAGCGTTGAATATCAGGGGGCGCGAGGCTACACCTTC
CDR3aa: CSVEYQGARGYTF